This T cell receptor (beta chain) was observed in a study of regulatory T cells in long-lasting Graves disease. The time point is: persistent/refractory GD, antithyroid drugs over 5 years with positive TRAb. RNA isolated from PBMCs was used to make the TCR library. HTBI primers from iRepertoire and Arm-PCR of CDR3 regions yielded the TCR beta libraries. From the multiplex PCR reads, TCRdb called clonotypes with MiXCR, one entry per CDR3 protein. The profile shows 350,000 to 500,000 distinct CDR3 sequences, under 25% of them singletons. The CDR3 covers 16 residues. V lost 4 bases and J lost 0, with 10 bases in between. The germline V gene encodes CDR1 SEHNR and CDR2 FQNEAQ (reference sequence).

Sequences were derived from peripheral blood mononuclear cells (PBMCs), sampled when the disease was refractory, from a patient treated with antithyroid drugs. The J gene is TRBJ1-6, the V gene TRBV7-9; weak D call: TRBD1 (5 bases). This receptor was obtained from a female donor with Graves disease. As DNA, the CDR3 is TGTGCCAGCAGCTCAACAGGAAGCTCCTATAATTCACCCCTCCACTTT. Its protein product is CASSSTGSSYNSPLHF.